This TCR beta chain is drawn from a study of blood T cell repertoires in COVID-19. On the study more broadly: Acute and convalescent COVID-19 specimens originated in the United States, Italy and Spain. Sources were T cells, B-cell-depleted T cells, or PBMCs; the material itself was cDNA or gDNA.

CDR3 size: 13 residues. V was trimmed by 6 bases and J by 1 base, leaving 10 bases between them. Per the germline V gene, CDR1 is MDHEN and CDR2 is SYDVKM. Per the study methods: Reference gene primer amplification gave estimated nucleated cell counts. Sequencing used immunoSEQ multiplex PCR; TCRdb keeps in-frame clones, though not all of them. The V and J calls and the clone size are those of that table, but D and trimming were determined from the DNA. The data contain 200,000 to 250,000 clones, 65% to 85% of them seen just once; the ten biggest clones take up over 9.5%. The genes are TRBV28 and TRBJ2-7, with D uncertain. This TCR was sampled from a woman older than 75 with acute or convalescent COVID-19. The sample comprised peripheral blood. The CDR3 protein is CASSPQYSYEQYF. For the CDR3, the DNA is TGTGCCAGCAGCCCCCAGTATTCCTACGAGCAGTACTTC.